The 7 T cell receptor beta chains listed next were all sequenced from one sample in a study of T-cell memory formation after mild COVID-19. TCRdb re-analysed the 5' RACE reads in MiXCR, keeping a single row per CDR3 protein. The sample yields around 340,000 distinct CDR3 sequences, about 16% seen once. Source material: PBMCs or a T cell subset sorted from them (not recorded which). All receptors come from a man in his late teens or twenties who had mild COVID-19 (a few samples of this study predate the infection). Cell type and time point are not known.

This clonotype was detected a few times. This chain joins TRBV6-6 and TRBJ2-1, with 8 bases that match TRBD2. The germline V gene encodes CDR1 MNHNY and CDR2 SVGAGI (reference sequence). Germline trimming cut 2 bases from V and 2 bases from J; bases unmatched to any gene: 11. The CDR3 totals 18 residues. The CDR3: CASSYRGGEVWAYNEQFF. DNA of the CDR3: TGTGCCAGCAGTTACCGGGGGGGCGAGGTTTGGGCCTACAATGAGCAGTTCTTC.

This clonotype was detected only a few times. The chain recombines TRBV24-1 with TRBJ2-7; a weak D match, TRBD2 (6 bases). Germline V gene data show CDR1 as KGHDR and CDR2 as SFDVKD. The V and J ends lost 3 bases and 3 bases respectively, with 20 bases between them. The CDR3 contains 17 residues. The CDR3 bases are TGTGCCACCAGTGATACGTCCAGGGACTTTTACATCTACGAGCAGTACTTC. It encodes CATSDTSRDFYIYEQYF.

This clonotype turned up a few times. This chain links TRBV14 with TRBJ2-7, with D possibly TRBD2 on 5 matching bases. Between the trimmed V and J ends, which lost 11 bases and 6 bases, there was a span of 20 bases. Germline V gene sequence: CDR1 SGHDN, CDR2 FVKESK. The CDR3 loop spans 13 amino acids. Written as DNA, the CDR3 is TGTGCCCATAAAGGGCTACCTCGGGGCGAGCAGTACTTC. As protein: CAHKGLPRGEQYF.

The chain links TRBV11-2 to TRBJ1-1; 7 bases line up with TRBD1. The CDR3 length is 15 residues. V was clipped by 1 base and J by 1 base; unmatched bases: 3. Germline V gene data show CDR1 as SGHAT and CDR2 as FQNNGV. CDR3 sequence reads: CASSLVQGTNTEAFF. The CDR3, as DNA: TGTGCCAGCAGCTTAGTACAGGGGACGAACACTGAAGCTTTCTTT.

The rearrangement joins TRBV6-5 to TRBJ2-3; 15 bases are shared with TRBD2. J was trimmed by 3 bases and V by 5 bases; bases with no gene match: 6. This CDR3 contains 17 residues. Germline V gene lookup returns CDR1 MNHEY and CDR2 SVGAGI. CDR3 in amino acids: CASSPRTSGGVTDTQYF. CDR3 DNA: TGTGCCAGCAGTCCCCGGACTAGCGGGGGGGTGACAGATACGCAGTATTTT.

This clonotype was detected only a few times. The chain has TRBV6-2 or TRBV6-3 and TRBJ2-3, with 9 bases fitting TRBD2. Losses at the gene ends were 8 bases for V and 2 bases for J; bases not matched to a gene: 11. Germline V lookup: CDR1 MNHEY, CDR2 SVGEGT. The CDR3 consists of 16 residues. The CDR3 region is CASQPASGAFTDTQYF. CDR3 DNA: TGTGCCAGCCAACCGGCTAGCGGGGCGTTCACAGATACGCAGTATTTT.

This clonotype was detected many times. The chain joins TRBV12-5 to TRBJ2-3; 9 bases fit TRBD1. Germline V gives CDR1 LGHNT, CDR2 FRNRAP. The CDR3 totals 21 residues. The V segment lost 0 bases and the J segment 5 bases; nucleotides outside the gene matches: 21. The CDR3 DNA is TGTGCTAGTGGTTTGGTACTTCAAGACAGGGGGAGCGAGTCGTCTCGAGATACGCAGTATTTT. It specifies CASGLVLQDRGSESSRDTQYF.